The 30 T cell receptor beta chains below were found in one sample sequenced in a study of blood T cell repertoires in COVID-19. Clones were read by immunoSEQ multiplex PCR, and TCRdb kept only the in-frame ones, dropping some. The sample includes under 500,000 clones, roughly 89% of them seen just once. The source material was peripheral blood. The source of these receptors is a woman in her twenties or thirties with acute or convalescent COVID-19.

The chain joins TRBV4-2 to TRBJ2-3, with 10 positions matching TRBD2. Germline trimming cut 4 bases from V and 4 bases from J; bases unmatched to any gene: 11. Germline V CDR1 and CDR2: LGHNA, YNFKEQ. The CDR3 contains 17 residues. CDR3 DNA sequence: TGTGCCAGCAGCCCCCGGTCGACTAGCGGGTTAGCAGATACGCAGTATTTT. Translation gives CASSPRSTSGLADTQYF.

Written as DNA, the CDR3 is TGTGCCAGCAGCGTCGGGGTCGGGGGGGCCAAGGAGCAGTACTTC. Translated, it gives CASSVGVGGAKEQYF. The chain carries TRBV9 and TRBJ2-7; the match to TRBD2 covers 8 bases. The CDR3 contains 15 residues. The V gene end was trimmed by 2 bases and the J gene end by 7 bases; junction bases not matched to a gene: 11. Germline V gene data show CDR1 as SGDLS and CDR2 as YYNGEE.

The chain joins TRBV7-7 to TRBJ2-3; 7 nucleotides match TRBD1. Germline V gives CDR1 SSHAT, CDR2 FNYEAQ (reference sequence). Germline trimming cut 1 base from V and 2 bases from J; bases unmatched to any gene: 3. The CDR3 consists of 15 residues. The CDR3 bases are TGTGCCAGCAGCTTAGAGGGGACAGCCACAGATACGCAGTATTTT. As protein: CASSLEGTATDTQYF.

The V gene is TRBV3-1 (or the pseudogene TRBV3-2), the J gene TRBJ1-6, with D possibly TRBD1 on 5 matching bases. This CDR3 has 13 residues. In germline, CDR1 is LGHDT, CDR2 YNNKEL (reference sequence). The V gene lost 1 base and the J gene lost 15 bases, with 13 bases spanning the gap. In DNA form, the CDR3 reads TGTGCCAGCAGCCAAGCTGACAGTCTGCGCCTCCACTTT. Its protein is CASSQADSLRLHF.

Note on this clone: The sample has other DNA sequences that encode this CDR3 too. V gene TRBV5-1 combines with J gene TRBJ1-5, with 7 nucleotides matching TRBD1. CDR1 is SGHRS, CDR2 YFSETQ, per germline. The CDR3 is 14 residues long. V was pared by 2 bases and J by 2 bases, with 1 base of the junction left unmatched. The CDR3 is CASSFQGGNQPQHF. The CDR3 DNA reads TGCGCCAGCAGCTTTCAGGGGGGCAATCAGCCCCAGCATTTT.

V is TRBV27 and J is TRBJ2-1; 11 bases fit TRBD2. Germline V gene data show CDR1 as MNHEY and CDR2 as SMNVEV (reference sequence). With V trimmed by 5 bases and J by 9 bases, 12 bases remained unmatched. The CDR3 runs to 16 residues. CDR3 region: CASSPARLAGRAEQFF. CDR3 coding DNA: TGTGCCAGCAGTCCTGCCCGACTAGCGGGGAGGGCTGAGCAGTTCTTC.

The chain employs TRBV6-5 and TRBJ1-5; no clear D. The V and J ends lost 8 bases and 2 bases respectively, with 16 bases between them. The CDR3 has 15 residues. Per the germline V gene, CDR1 is MNHEY and CDR2 is SVGAGI. CDR3: CASGRWVKGNQPQHF. The CDR3 DNA sequence: TGTGCCAGCGGGAGGTGGGTTAAAGGCAATCAGCCCCAGCATTTT.

The chain has TRBV3-1 (or the pseudogene TRBV3-2) and TRBJ1-1, with a weak D call TRBD1 (5 bases). The CDR3 runs 13 residues. Germline values: CDR1 LGHDT, CDR2 YNNKEL (reference sequence). V was pared by 1 base and J by 7 bases, with 10 bases between. The CDR3 region has the DNA TGTGCCAGCAGCCAAGTGGCCGGGGGTGAAGCTTTCTTT. This sequence encodes CASSQVAGGEAFF.

This chain uses TRBV12-5 with TRBJ2-7; TRBD1 matches at 9 bases. V lost 6 bases, J lost 2 bases, and 8 bases stayed unmatched. The CDR3 has 15 amino acids. Germline assignment: CDR1 LGHNT and CDR2 FRNRAP. This CDR3 reads CASGPPGQGPYEQYF. CDR3 bases: TGTGCTAGTGGCCCGCCGGGACAGGGACCCTACGAGCAGTACTTC.

V gene TRBV7-9 combines with J gene TRBJ2-7; possibly TRBD2 for D (5 bases). From germline, CDR1 is SEHNR and CDR2 FQNEAQ (reference sequence). The CDR3 contains 16 residues. Trimming took off 5 bases at V and 2 bases at J, with 19 bases between the two ends. The DNA of the CDR3 is TGTGCCAGCAGCATACTACTTCCGGACGGGACCTACGAGCAGTACTTC. Protein sequence: CASSILLPDGTYEQYF.

This clone has a single count. This chain uses TRBV7-9 with TRBJ1-4, with no clear D. The CDR3 is made up of 15 amino acids. Trimming removed 3 bases from V and 0 bases from J, with 8 bases in between. CDR1 SEHNR and CDR2 FQNEAQ come from the germline V gene (reference sequence). Here the CDR3 DNA reads TGTGCCAGCAGCTTCTCCGGGGCAACTAATGAAAAACTGTTTTTT. Translated, it gives CASSFSGATNEKLFF. The full variable domain, completed using reference TRBV7-9 and TRBJ1-4, is DTGVSQNPRHKITKRGQNVTFRCDPISEHNRLYWYRQTLGQGPEFLTYFQNEAQLEKSRLLSDRFSAERPKGSFSTLEIQRTEQGDSAMYLCASSFSGATNEKLFFGSGTQLSVL.

The V and J genes are TRBV28 and TRBJ2-5, with D unresolved. The V end was cut by 7 bases, the J end by 4 bases, with 19 bases between. CDR3 length: 15 amino acids. Germline CDR1 is MDHEN and CDR2 is SYDVKM. The CDR3 protein is CASINPAESLETQYF. The CDR3, as DNA: TGTGCCAGCATCAACCCTGCGGAGTCGCTAGAGACCCAGTACTTC.

About this clone itself: Since a much larger clone is just one base distant, this may be a read error. Other DNA sequences within the sample encode an identical CDR3. The rearrangement links TRBV5-1 to TRBJ2-7; TRBD1 matches 9 bases. This CDR3 comprises 13 residues. Looked up from germline, CDR1 is SGHRS and CDR2 is YFSETQ. The CDR3 region has the DNA TGTGCCAGCAGCTGGACAGGGGCCTACGAGCAGTACTTC. It specifies CASSWTGAYEQYF.

V usage is TRBV27 and J usage is TRBJ2-1; 10 nucleotides agree with TRBD2. After removal of 6 bases from V and 6 bases from J, the junction contained 8 bases not matched to a gene. CDR3 size: 15 residues. The germline gives CDR1 MNHEY, CDR2 SMNVEV (reference sequence). The CDR3 region is CASSYTSGESNEQFF. The CDR3 region has the DNA TGTGCCAGCAGCTATACTAGCGGGGAAAGCAATGAGCAGTTCTTC.

The chain combines TRBV4-1 with TRBJ2-3; D might be TRBD1 (5 bases). In germline, CDR1 is MGHRA, CDR2 YSYEKL. This CDR3 region has 15 residues. V lost 1 base to trimming and J lost 2 bases, with 10 bases between them. The CDR3 DNA sequence: TGCGCCAGCAGCCAAGGACAGTTCCCCACAGATACGCAGTATTTT. Amino acids: CASSQGQFPTDTQYF.

The chain employs TRBV30 and TRBJ2-3; 8 bases line up with TRBD2. The CDR3 extends over 15 amino acids. With V trimmed by 0 bases and J by 0 bases, 2 bases remained unmatched. The germline gives CDR1 GTSNPN, CDR2 SVGIG (reference sequence). The CDR3 bases are TGTGCCTGGAGTGTACTAGCGGCTAGCACAGATACGCAGTATTTT. It yields the protein CAWSVLAASTDTQYF.

The CDR3 coding sequence is TGTGCCAGCAGCTTACGGCAAAGCGGAACTAATGAAAAACTGTTTTTT. As protein: CASSLRQSGTNEKLFF. The chain combines TRBV5-4 with TRBJ1-4; D call uncertain. Trimming removed 2 bases at V and 1 base at J, with 12 bases between. CDR1 and CDR2 from the germline V gene are SGHNT and YYREEE (reference sequence). The CDR3 totals 16 residues.

The CDR3 loop is CASRLAGVGDTQYF. The CDR3 bases are TGTGCCAGCAGATTAGCGGGGGTGGGAGATACGCAGTATTTT. The J gene is TRBJ2-3, the V gene TRBV27; 9 bases align to TRBD2. V lost 6 bases, J lost 5 bases, and 6 bases stayed unmatched. Germline values: CDR1 MNHEY, CDR2 SMNVEV (reference sequence). The CDR3 extends over 14 amino acids.

The genes are TRBV11-3 and TRBJ1-1; D is ambiguous. Germline V gene lookup returns CDR1 SGHNT and CDR2 YENEEA. The V gene lost 6 bases and the J gene lost 11 bases, with 16 bases spanning the gap. The CDR3 consists of 12 residues. In DNA form, the CDR3 reads TGTGCCAGCAGACAGATCGACCGGTTGGCTTTCTTT. This sequence encodes CASRQIDRLAFF.

The chain uses TRBV19 and TRBJ2-3; tentative D call: TRBD2 (7 bases). V lost 7 bases to trimming and J lost 1 base, with 21 bases between them. The germline gives CDR1 LNHDA, CDR2 SQIVND (reference sequence). The CDR3 loop spans 17 amino acids. The CDR3 DNA reads TGTGCCAGTACTCGGCGGGGGCCAAATAGTGGCACAGATACGCAGTATTTT. Its translation is CASTRRGPNSGTDTQYF.

J is TRBJ2-3 and V is TRBV6-6; D call uncertain. Germline-derived CDR1 and CDR2 are MNHNY and SVGAGI (reference sequence). This CDR3 is built from 14 residues. Between the trimmed V and J ends, which lost 6 bases and 6 bases, there was a span of 16 bases. DNA for the CDR3: TGTGCCAGCAGGAAACAGAATTGGGCCGATACGCAGTATTTT. Encoded protein: CASRKQNWADTQYF.

The rearrangement links TRBV9 to TRBJ2-5, with D unclear. The V gene's germline CDR1 is SGDLS and CDR2 YYNGEE. The V and J ends lost 0 bases and 2 bases respectively, with 5 bases between them. The length of the CDR3 is 13 residues. The CDR3 here is CASSVAQQETQYF. The CDR3 nucleotides are TGTGCCAGCAGCGTAGCCCAGCAAGAGACCCAGTACTTC.

CDR3 in amino acids: CASSRTGQANSPLHF. Here the CDR3 DNA reads TGTGCCAGCAGCCGAACGGGACAGGCTAATTCACCCCTCCACTTT. The rearrangement joins TRBV14 to TRBJ1-6; TRBD1 agrees at 8 bases. V shed 4 bases, J shed 6 bases, and the junction held 5 bases outside the gene matches. The CDR3 runs 15 residues. Germline lookup yields CDR1 SGHDN and CDR2 FVKESK.

This clone showed up just once. The gene calls are TRBV5-4 and TRBJ2-3, with 9 bases identical to TRBD2. The V and J ends lost 2 bases and 6 bases, in that order; junction bases with no gene match: 10. There are 16 residues in the CDR3. CDR1 is SGHNT, CDR2 YYREEE, per germline (reference sequence). The CDR3 spells CASSLQRGAYPDTQYF. Written as DNA, the CDR3 is TGTGCCAGCAGCTTACAGCGGGGGGCCTACCCCGATACGCAGTATTTT. Based on the CDR3 plus reference TRBV5-4 and TRBJ2-3, the full variable domain is ETGVTQSPTHLIKTRGQQVTLRCSSQSGHNTVSWYQQALGQGPQFIFQYYREEENGRGNFPPRFSGLQFPNYSSELNVNALELDDSALYLCASSLQRGAYPDTQYFGPGTRLTVL.

The chain combines TRBV7-9 with TRBJ2-3; 8 nucleotides line up with TRBD2. This CDR3 region has 13 residues. V was clipped by 8 bases and J by 4 bases; unmatched bases: 5. Germline CDR1 is SEHNR and CDR2 is FQNEAQ (reference sequence). CDR3 sequence: CASGGLVPDTQYF. CDR3 nucleotide sequence: TGTGCCAGCGGGGGACTAGTGCCAGATACGCAGTATTTT.

The V call is TRBV6-6, the J call TRBJ2-3, with D maybe TRBD2 (5 bases). Between the trimmed V and J ends, which lost 0 bases and 0 bases, there was a span of 10 bases. The germline V gene has CDR1 MNHNY and CDR2 SVGAGI (reference sequence). The CDR3 extends over 16 amino acids. CDR3 region: CASSYSIAYSTDTQYF. CDR3 DNA: TGTGCCAGCAGTTACTCGATAGCGTATAGCACAGATACGCAGTATTTT.

The V call is TRBV5-4, the J call TRBJ2-3; 10 bases line up with TRBD1. V lost 1 base and J lost 4; bases outside the gene matches: 3. The CDR3 runs to 15 residues. Germline V gene data show CDR1 as SGHNT and CDR2 as YYREEE (reference sequence). CDR3: CASSLRQGASDTQYF. CDR3 coding DNA: TGTGCCAGCAGCTTGCGACAGGGGGCCTCAGATACGCAGTATTTT.

The V call is TRBV3-1 (or the pseudogene TRBV3-2), the J call TRBJ1-5; D is possibly TRBD1 (5 bases). Trimming took off 2 bases at V and 1 base at J, with 6 bases between the two ends. The CDR3 length is 14 residues. Germline values: CDR1 LGHDT, CDR2 YNNKEL (reference sequence). CDR3 amino acids: CASSQRGSNQPQHF. As DNA, the CDR3 is TGTGCCAGCAGCCAAAGGGGAAGCAATCAGCCCCAGCATTTT.

The chain joins TRBV5-1 to TRBJ2-7; 7 bases match TRBD2. Germline V gene sequence: CDR1 SGHRS, CDR2 YFSETQ. The CDR3 has 13 residues. V lost 0 bases to trimming and J lost 6 bases; unmatched junction nucleotides: 3. In DNA form, the CDR3 reads TGCGCCAGCAGCTTGGCAGGGAGGGCCGAGCAGTACTTC. Its translation is CASSLAGRAEQYF.

The rearrangement uses TRBV4-1 and TRBJ2-3; 8 bases map to TRBD2. V shed 1 base and J 0 bases; nucleotides not matched to a gene: 3. The CDR3 runs 16 residues. Per germline, CDR1 MGHRA and CDR2 YSYEKL. Here the CDR3 reads CASSQVERGSTDTQYF. CDR3 bases: TGCGCCAGCAGCCAAGTTGAGCGGGGGAGCACAGATACGCAGTATTTT.